The 24 T cell receptor beta chains given below trace back to one sample, sequenced in a study of blood T cell repertoires in COVID-19 (TCRdb year 2020). Library preparation used the immunoSEQ multiplex PCR assay. TCRdb re-hosts the immuneACCESS table, in-frame sequences only. Its copies lack some clones; in the studies checked, an unresolved V gene accounts for under half of them, and the cause for the rest is not known. The sample table holds about 240,000 clones, of which about 80% were seen once. Clones ranked in the top ten supply around 9.6% of the sample. The sequencing input was peripheral blood. Every receptor here comes from a woman over 75 with acute or convalescent COVID-19.

This CDR3 reads CASSIVAYGETQYF. CDR3 DNA: TGTGCCAGTAGTATAGTAGCCTATGGAGAGACCCAGTACTTC. The J gene is TRBJ2-5, the V gene TRBV19; no firm D call. The CDR3 runs 14 residues. CDR1 is LNHDA, CDR2 SQIVND, per germline (reference sequence). Trimming left V 1 base short and J 4 bases short, with 10 bases between.

The chain recombines TRBV3-1 (or the pseudogene TRBV3-2) with TRBJ2-1, with TRBD2 identical over 8 bases. The germline CDR1 and CDR2 sequences are LGHDT and YNNKEL (reference sequence). The CDR3 length is 17 residues. The ends lost 1 base at V and 5 bases at J; junction bases unmatched: 10. As DNA, the CDR3 is TGTGCCAGCAGCCAAGGACAGCGGGGGCGACCCGACAATGAGCAGTTCTTC. It encodes CASSQGQRGRPDNEQFF.

The chain joins TRBV5-1 to TRBJ1-4; D gene unclear. This CDR3 is 14 amino acids long. The V and J ends lost 0 bases and 8 bases respectively, with 11 bases between them. Per the germline V gene, CDR1 is SGHRS and CDR2 is YFSETQ. Written as DNA, the CDR3 is TGCGCCAGCAGCTTGGTGGCAGGAAACGAAAAACTGTTTTTT. This encodes CASSLVAGNEKLFF.

This clone showed up just once. V is TRBV28 and J is TRBJ1-1; TRBD1 might be the D (6 bases). V shed 8 bases and J shed 0 bases, with 16 bases lying between them. From germline, CDR1 is MDHEN and CDR2 SYDVKM. This CDR3 has 15 amino acids. CDR3 region: CASLTGPPMNTEAFF. CDR3 nucleotide sequence: TGTGCCAGCCTGACAGGCCCCCCTATGAACACTGAAGCTTTCTTT.

The chain has TRBV5-6 and TRBJ2-1, with 7 bases identical to TRBD1. CDR1 is SGHDT and CDR2 is YYEEEE in the germline V gene. The CDR3 extends over 15 amino acids. J lost 7 bases, V lost 3 bases, and 10 bases had no gene match. This CDR3 reads CASSSGTALRNEQFF. The CDR3 coding sequence is TGTGCCAGCAGCTCCGGGACAGCCCTAAGGAATGAGCAGTTCTTC. The full variable domain, in which reference TRBV5-6 and TRBJ2-1 provide the parts outside the CDR3, is DAGVTQSPTHLIKTRGQQVTLRCSPKSGHDTVSWYQQALGQGPQFIFQYYEEEERQRGNFPDRFSGHQFPNYSSELNVNALLLGDSALYLCASSSGTALRNEQFFGPGTRLTVL.

With respect to this clone: Other DNA sequences of this sample code for an identical CDR3. The chain uses TRBV5-1 and TRBJ2-2; TRBD1 matches at 7 bases. The CDR3 totals 15 residues. Germline values: CDR1 SGHRS, CDR2 YFSETQ. The V gene end was trimmed by 4 bases and the J gene end by 1 base; junction bases not matched to a gene: 4. The CDR3 protein is CASSPRTGNTGELFF. CDR3 nucleotide sequence: TGCGCCAGCAGCCCTCGGACAGGGAACACCGGGGAGCTGTTTTTT.

The gene calls are TRBV10-3 and TRBJ1-1; 8 bases are a match to TRBD1. The CDR3 is 14 residues long. The germline gives CDR1 ENHRY, CDR2 SYGVKD. The ends lost 6 bases at V and 1 base at J; junction bases unmatched: 4. The CDR3 sequence is CAISRDRQNTEAFF. Written as DNA, the CDR3 is TGTGCCATCAGCCGGGACAGGCAGAACACTGAAGCTTTCTTT.

The rearrangement links TRBV18 to TRBJ2-7, with TRBD1 matching over 8 bases. Germline V gene data show CDR1 as KGHSH and CDR2 as LQKENI. The trim removed 2 bases at V and 5 bases at J, leaving 8 bases unmatched. This CDR3 has 15 amino acids. The CDR3 nucleotides read TGTGCCAGCTCACCAGAAGGACAGGGTAGGAACGAGCAGTACTTC. This sequence encodes CASSPEGQGRNEQYF.

The rearrangement uses TRBV3-1 (or the pseudogene TRBV3-2) and TRBJ1-5; 7 bases line up with TRBD1. The junction had 4 bases not matched to a gene; V was cut back by 1 base and J by 4 bases. This CDR3 is 15 amino acids long. Per germline, CDR1 LGHDT and CDR2 YNNKEL (reference sequence). The DNA for the CDR3 is TGTGCCAGCAGCCAAGGGGGACAGAAGAATCAGCCCCAGCATTTT. Protein sequence: CASSQGGQKNQPQHF.

The chain links TRBV10-3 to TRBJ1-2; tentative D call: TRBD1 (5 bases). CDR3 length: 15 amino acids. Trimming took 3 bases from V and 8 from J, leaving 19 bases between them. CDR1 and CDR2 (germline): ENHRY, SYGVKD. The CDR3 DNA sequence: TGTGCCATCAGTGACTGGGGCAGGCCACCTCAGGGCTACACCTTC. Protein sequence: CAISDWGRPPQGYTF.

V gene TRBV7-3 combines with J gene TRBJ1-1; tentatively, D is TRBD1 (6 bases). Trimming left V 5 bases short and J 4 bases short, with 14 bases between. CDR1 and CDR2 (germline): SGHTA, FQGTGA. This CDR3 is 14 amino acids long. CDR3 in amino acids: CASSPQQGSTEAFF. CDR3 DNA: TGTGCCAGCAGCCCCCAACAGGGATCCACTGAAGCTTTCTTT. The full variable domain, rest sourced from reference TRBV7-3 and TRBJ1-1, is GAGVSQTPSNKVTEKGKYVELRCDPISGHTALYWYRQSLGQGPEFLIYFQGTGAADDSGLPNDRFFAVRPEGSVSTLKIQRTERGDSAVYLCASSPQQGSTEAFFGQGTRLTVV.

The sample holds a few counts of this clone. The chain has TRBV28 and TRBJ1-5; possible D gene TRBD1, 6 bases. The CDR3 is made up of 14 amino acids. Germline CDR1 reads MDHEN; CDR2 reads SYDVKM. The ends were cut back, 6 bases at V and 4 bases at J, with 13 bases in the middle. The CDR3 region is CASSDGQLNQPQHF. CDR3 bases: TGTGCCAGCAGCGACGGACAGTTAAATCAGCCCCAGCATTTT. Based on the CDR3 plus reference TRBV28 and TRBJ1-5, the full variable domain is DVKVTQSSRYLVKRTGEKVFLECVQDMDHENMFWYRQDPGLGLRLIYFSYDVKMKEKGDIPEGYSVSREKKERFSLILESASTNQTSMYLCASSDGQLNQPQHFGDGTRLSIL.

A few counts support this clone. Other DNA sequences in the same sample also yield this CDR3. The chain carries TRBV5-1 and TRBJ2-1; TRBD2 is a possible D gene (5 bases). The CDR3 runs 15 residues. Germline CDR1 and CDR2: SGHRS and YFSETQ. V was pared by 0 bases and J by 4 bases, with 11 bases between. CDR3 DNA sequence: TGCGCCAGCAGCTTGGAGGCAGGAGGTTACAATGAGCAGTTCTTC. This sequence encodes CASSLEAGGYNEQFF. The whole variable domain, filled in from reference TRBV5-1 and TRBJ2-1, reads KAGVTQTPRYLIKTRGQQVTLSCSPISGHRSVSWYQQTPGQGLQFLFEYFSETQRNKGNFPGRFSGRQFSNSRSEMNVSTLELGDSALYLCASSLEAGGYNEQFFGPGTRLTVL.

The chain is built from TRBV27 and TRBJ2-7; possible D gene TRBD1, 6 bases. The length of the CDR3 is 14 residues. Germline lookup yields CDR1 MNHEY and CDR2 SMNVEV (reference sequence). V was pared by 4 bases and J by 4 bases, with 14 bases between. CDR3: CASSYRKGEYEQYF. CDR3 coding DNA: TGTGCCAGCAGTTACCGCAAGGGGGAATACGAGCAGTACTTC.

J is TRBJ2-7 and V is TRBV5-1; TRBD2 agrees at 9 bases. The CDR3 totals 14 residues. Germline V lookup: CDR1 SGHRS, CDR2 YFSETQ. V was pared by 4 bases and J by 6 bases, with 8 bases of the junction left unmatched. CDR3 amino acids: CASSQPGLAFEQYF. CDR3 DNA sequence: TGCGCCAGCAGCCAACCGGGACTAGCCTTCGAGCAGTACTTC.

The chain uses TRBV5-1 and TRBJ2-2; D remains unclear. Trimming shortened V by 7 bases and J by 1 base, and 11 bases separated the two germline ends. Germline V gene lookup returns CDR1 SGHRS and CDR2 YFSETQ. The CDR3 contains 14 residues. CDR3 protein: CASGIPGNTGELFF. As DNA, the CDR3 is TGCGCCAGCGGCATCCCAGGGAACACCGGGGAGCTGTTTTTT.

For this clone: The sample holds other DNA sequences that translate to the same CDR3. This CDR3 is CASSLGQGYNEQFF. In DNA form, the CDR3 reads TGTGCCAGCAGCTTAGGACAGGGATACAATGAGCAGTTCTTC. The rearrangement links TRBV5-8 to TRBJ2-1; TRBD1 agrees at 8 bases. The CDR3 has 14 amino acids. Germline CDR1 is SGHTS and CDR2 is YDEGEE. V lost 2 bases, J lost 4 bases, and 2 bases stayed unmatched.

This clone was detected a few times. The V gene is TRBV30, the J gene TRBJ1-4; perhaps TRBD1 as D (6 bases). CDR1 is GTSNPN and CDR2 is SVGIG in the germline V gene (reference sequence). The V end was cut by 3 bases, the J end by 3 bases, with 8 bases between. This CDR3 has 13 residues. The CDR3, as DNA: TGTGCCTGGAGGGACAGATCTAATGAAAAACTGTTTTTT. Protein product: CAWRDRSNEKLFF. The full variable domain, completed using reference TRBV30 and TRBJ1-4, is SQTIHQWPATLVQPVGSPLSLECTVEGTSNPNLYWYRQAAGRGLQLLFYSVGIGQISSEVPQNLSASRPQDRQFILSSKKLLLSDSGFYLCAWRDRSNEKLFFGSGTQLSVL.

For this clone: Other DNA sequences in the same sample also yield this CDR3. V gene TRBV5-1 combines with J gene TRBJ2-7; D gene unclear. V lost 4 bases and J 0 bases, leaving 5 bases between the germline ends. From germline, CDR1 is SGHRS and CDR2 YFSETQ. The CDR3 totals 12 residues. The CDR3 DNA sequence: TGCGCCAGCAGCCTCCCCTCCTACGAGCAGTACTTC. Protein product: CASSLPSYEQYF. Variable domain in full (rest from reference TRBV5-1 and TRBJ2-7): KAGVTQTPRYLIKTRGQQVTLSCSPISGHRSVSWYQQTPGQGLQFLFEYFSETQRNKGNFPGRFSGRQFSNSRSEMNVSTLELGDSALYLCASSLPSYEQYFGPGTRLTVT.

This chain joins TRBV7-8 and TRBJ1-3, with 8 bases matching TRBD1. Germline V gene sequence: CDR1 SGHVS, CDR2 FQNEAQ. This CDR3 spans 14 amino acids. The J segment lost 5 bases and the V segment lost 5 bases, leaving 5 bases of the junction unmatched. The CDR3 nucleotides are TGTGCCAGCAGCCCCGGACAGGGTAGAAACACCATATATTTT. Amino acid sequence: CASSPGQGRNTIYF. Based on the CDR3 plus reference TRBV7-8 and TRBJ1-3, the full variable domain is GAGVSQSPRYKVAKRGQDVALRCDPISGHVSLFWYQQALGQGPEFLTYFQNEAQLDKSGLPSDRFFAERPEGSVSTLKIQRTQQEDSAVYLCASSPGQGRNTIYFGEGSWLTVV.

This chain connects TRBV5-1 to TRBJ1-3; tentative D call: TRBD1 (5 bases). Germline CDR1 is SGHRS and CDR2 is YFSETQ. The CDR3 is 16 residues long. V lost 4 bases and J 0 bases, leaving 14 bases between the germline ends. CDR3 in amino acids: CASSGAGWSSGNTIYF. The CDR3 nucleotides are TGCGCCAGCAGCGGCGCAGGGTGGAGCTCTGGAAACACCATATATTTT.

V is TRBV28 and J is TRBJ1-6; D is possibly TRBD1 (6 bases). CDR1 MDHEN and CDR2 SYDVKM come from the germline V gene. The V end lost 6 bases, the J end lost 3 bases, and 12 bases lay between the germline ends. This CDR3 has 15 residues. CDR3 amino acids: CASSSPGVYNSPLHF. DNA for the CDR3: TGTGCCAGCAGCTCCCCAGGGGTCTATAATTCACCCCTCCACTTT. Based on the CDR3 plus reference TRBV28 and TRBJ1-6, the full variable domain is DVKVTQSSRYLVKRTGEKVFLECVQDMDHENMFWYRQDPGLGLRLIYFSYDVKMKEKGDIPEGYSVSREKKERFSLILESASTNQTSMYLCASSSPGVYNSPLHFGNGTRLTVT.

The count of this clone is one. The CDR3 region is CASSLGPDRFIYGYTF. The CDR3 coding sequence is TGCGCCAGCAGCTTGGGCCCTGACAGGTTCATCTATGGCTACACCTTC. The chain couples TRBV5-1 to TRBJ1-2; a weak D match, TRBD1 (6 bases). V was clipped by 0 bases and J by 4 bases, with 16 bases between them. Looked up from germline, CDR1 is SGHRS and CDR2 is YFSETQ. The CDR3 totals 16 residues. The whole variable domain, filled in from reference TRBV5-1 and TRBJ1-2, reads KAGVTQTPRYLIKTRGQQVTLSCSPISGHRSVSWYQQTPGQGLQFLFEYFSETQRNKGNFPGRFSGRQFSNSRSEMNVSTLELGDSALYLCASSLGPDRFIYGYTFGSGTRLTVV.

The J gene is TRBJ1-5, the V gene TRBV6-5, with 9 bases identical to TRBD1. Germline V gives CDR1 MNHEY, CDR2 SVGAGI. The CDR3 runs 15 residues. Trimming took 8 bases from V and 4 from J; bases not matched to a gene: 9. The CDR3 nucleotides are TGTGCCAGCCGTTCGACAGGGGGAGGAAATCAGCCCCAGCATTTT. Translation: CASRSTGGGNQPQHF.